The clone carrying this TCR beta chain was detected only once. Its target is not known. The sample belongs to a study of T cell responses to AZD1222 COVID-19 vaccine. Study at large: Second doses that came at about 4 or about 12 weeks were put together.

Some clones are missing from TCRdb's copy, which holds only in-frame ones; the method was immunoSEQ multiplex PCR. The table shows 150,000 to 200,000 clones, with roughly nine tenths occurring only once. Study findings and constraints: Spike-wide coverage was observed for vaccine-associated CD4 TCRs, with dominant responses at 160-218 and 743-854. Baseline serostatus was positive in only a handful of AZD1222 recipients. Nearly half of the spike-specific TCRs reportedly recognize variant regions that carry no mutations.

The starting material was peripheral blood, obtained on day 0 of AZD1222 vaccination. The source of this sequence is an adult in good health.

CDR3 sequence reads: CASTQASTEAFF. CDR3 coding DNA: TGTGCCAGCACCCAGGCCAGCACTGAAGCTTTCTTT. V gene TRBV7-9 combines with J gene TRBJ1-1; D is undetermined. The length of the CDR3 is 12 residues. Germline lookup yields CDR1 SEHNR and CDR2 FQNEAQ (reference sequence). Deletions cut 7 bases from V and 4 bases from J, with 10 bases between.